This T cell receptor beta chain was captured by sequencing in a study of shared clonotypes between healthy human individuals. Findings and limits, study-wide: Among donors, sharing of clonotypes was expected to be affected by sequencing depth. Clonotypes which were not shared had lower generation probabilities than clonotypes that all four donors shared. Generally, estimated richness proved larger in naive subsets than it did in memory subsets.

The length of the CDR3 is 11 residues. V shed 6 bases and J 10 bases; nucleotides not matched to a gene: 5. Germline V gives CDR1 DFQATT, CDR2 SNEGSKA (reference sequence). Sequencing was performed with immunoSEQ multiplex PCR; in TCRdb, only in-frame clones are kept and a portion is missing. The sample has about 1.1 million clones, about 84% seen once; the top ten hold under 0.65%. With regard to this clone: Its matching antigen is unknown.

The sample taken for sequencing was memory CD4+ T cells from PBMCs. Subset given: CD45RA-negative fraction. The rearrangement links TRBV20-1 to TRBJ2-3; TRBD2 aligns across 9 bases. This TCR derives from a man aged 18 to 30 in good health. Some clones in this sample may be carry-over from other donors' samples. In DNA, the CDR3 is TGCAGTGCCAGTAGCGGGGGCTCGCAGTATTTT. Its protein product is CSASSGGSQYF.